The entry that follows covers one T cell receptor beta chain sequence. The data stem from a study of blood T cell repertoires in COVID-19. Study information: The cDNA or gDNA used as material had been derived from T cells, B-cell-depleted T cells, or PBMCs.

Libraries were prepared by immunoSEQ multiplex PCR; TCRdb keeps only in-frame clonotypes and omits some of them. The sample has roughly 400,000 clones, approximately 91% seen once. Trimming took 4 bases from V and 4 from J, leaving 5 bases between them. Germline CDR1 and CDR2: LGHDT and YNNKEL (reference sequence). This CDR3 contains 12 residues. Living in roughly 25 US areas, the participants were between roughly 18 and 90 years of age. The chain recombines TRBV3-1 (or the pseudogene TRBV3-2) with TRBJ1-5; unclear D gene. This clonotype originated in a woman aged 40 to 50 who had been exposed to COVID-19. Sequencing was done on a sample of PBMCs or T cells enriched from blood (not recorded which). The CDR3 DNA reads as TGTGCCAGCAGCCCCGGTAATCAGCCCCAGCATTTT. It encodes CASSPGNQPQHF.